Sequencing of this T cell receptor (beta chain) was carried out in a study of Ad26.COV2.S vaccination and SARS-CoV-2 variants. Study-level background: Ad26.COV2.S given intramuscularly, once or twice 56 days apart.

Clones were read by immunoSEQ multiplex PCR, and TCRdb kept only the in-frame ones, dropping some. Of about 440,000 clones listed, 80% to 95% were seen once; the top ten hold about 4.1%. This clone was counted a few times. Its antigen is not identified. The CDR3 has 18 residues. Germline-derived CDR1 and CDR2 are SGHTA and FQGTGA. Trimming removed 3 bases from V and 1 base from J, with 18 bases in between. Treatment denoted: about 20 received Ad26.COV2.S at low or high dose, single or two shots; about 5 received placebo; per-sample allocation not given. Material that was analyzed had been drawn on day 63 after the first vaccine or placebo injection. In Boston, an adult donor aged 18-55 years took part. Study-level results: Reported post-vaccination CD8+ and CD4+ T cell responses to spike showed substantial breadth.

The specimen comprised peripheral blood, sampled in a trial of Ad26.COV2.S vaccine versus placebo. The rearrangement links TRBV7-3 to TRBJ2-2; D could derive from TRBD1 or TRBD2 (5 bases each). The clonotype was recovered from a person aged 18-60 years who received the Ad26.COV2.S COVID-19 vaccine or a placebo. As DNA, the CDR3 is TGTGCCAGCAGCTTCCTGGGACCTATGGGCATGAACACCGGGGAGCTGTTTTTT. It translates to CASSFLGPMGMNTGELFF.